This passage covers 19 T cell receptor beta chains from one sample sequenced in a study of T cell responses to AZD1222 COVID-19 vaccine. Repertoires were generated with immunoSEQ multiplex PCR, while TCRdb's copy carries only in-frame clones and drops some. Altogether around 160,000 clones are present, roughly 90% being singletons, with the ten largest covering about 1.5%. The sample was peripheral blood, taken on day 0 of AZD1222 vaccination. The receptor source for this set is an adult in good health.

This clone has a handful of counts. The rearrangement uses TRBV18 and TRBJ2-5, with 8 bases matching TRBD2. Unmatched junction bases numbered 24, after V lost 2 bases and J lost 10 bases. The germline CDR1 and CDR2 sequences are KGHSH and LQKENI. The CDR3 contains 19 residues. The CDR3 spells CASSPRWPAGGRPNGSQYF. CDR3 nucleotide sequence: TGTGCCAGCTCACCAAGGTGGCCGGCGGGGGGCCGACCCAACGGGAGCCAGTACTTC.

This clone has a single count. The J gene is TRBJ2-7, the V gene TRBV3-1 (or the pseudogene TRBV3-2); 8 bases are a match to TRBD1. The trim removed 7 bases at V and 2 bases at J, leaving 4 bases unmatched. Looked up from germline, CDR1 is LGHDT and CDR2 is YNNKEL (reference sequence). This CDR3 contains 13 residues. CDR3 protein: CASKAQGAYEQYF. The CDR3 bases are TGTGCCAGCAAAGCACAGGGGGCCTACGAGCAGTACTTC.

J is TRBJ2-3 and V is TRBV2; 9 positions match TRBD1. Trimming cost V 7 bases and J 2 bases; bases outside gene matches: 10. Per the germline V gene, CDR1 is SNHLY and CDR2 is FYNNEI. The CDR3 is 16 amino acids. CDR3 in DNA: TGTGCCAGCAACCAGAGGAGGACAGGGGACACAGATACGCAGTATTTT. As protein: CASNQRRTGDTDTQYF. Together with reference TRBV2 and TRBJ2-3, the CDR3 gives the full variable domain: EPEVTQTPSHQVTQMGQEVILRCVPISNHLYFYWYRQILGQKVEFLVSFYNNEISEKSEIFDDQFSVERPDGSNFTLKIRSTKLEDSAMYFCASNQRRTGDTDTQYFGPGTRLTVL.

The chain links TRBV5-6 to TRBJ2-2, with 8 bases lining up with TRBD1. The CDR3 is 16 amino acids. The germline V gene has CDR1 SGHDT and CDR2 YYEEEE. Losses at the gene ends were 2 bases for V and 2 bases for J; bases not matched to a gene: 5. The chain's CDR3 is CASSFTGGLNTGELFF. The CDR3 DNA sequence: TGTGCCAGCAGCTTTACAGGGGGTCTCAACACCGGGGAGCTGTTTTTT.

Written as DNA, the CDR3 is TGTGCCAGCAGCAAGGGGGCCGGGCTAGAAGCTTTCTTT. Translating it yields CASSKGAGLEAFF. V gene TRBV6-5 combines with J gene TRBJ1-1; TRBD1 aligns across 7 bases. Germline V lookup: CDR1 MNHEY, CDR2 SVGAGI. V shed 6 bases, J shed 8 bases, and the junction held 9 bases outside the gene matches. The CDR3 covers 13 residues.

This chain joins TRBV9 and TRBJ2-5; possible D gene TRBD2, 5 bases. The germline V and J ends were trimmed by 0 bases and 1 base, with 10 bases remaining between them. Germline CDR1 and CDR2: SGDLS and YYNGEE. This CDR3 is built from 15 residues. CDR3 sequence: CASSVVSGIQETQYF. The CDR3 nucleotides are TGTGCCAGCAGCGTAGTATCGGGGATCCAAGAGACCCAGTACTTC.

As to this clone: At one boundary the junction diverges from the germline segment, which might be a read error. The chain links TRBV6-5 to TRBJ2-7; 8 bases align to TRBD1. Germline values: CDR1 MNHEY, CDR2 SVGAGI. The CDR3 spans 13 residues. The CDR3 nucleotides are TGTGCCAGCAGGCAGGGGGCGAATCTGAGGGGGCACTTC. This translates into CASRQGANLRGHF.

V gene TRBV6-6 combines with J gene TRBJ2-1; 9 bases are shared with TRBD2. J lost 3 bases, V lost 5 bases, and 11 bases had no gene match. The CDR3 sequence is 17 residues long. In germline, CDR1 is MNHNY, CDR2 SVGAGI (reference sequence). CDR3 coding DNA: TGTGCCAGCAGTCCTGGCCTAGCGGGAAGGATCTACAATGAGCAGTTCTTC. The encoded protein is CASSPGLAGRIYNEQFF.

V gene TRBV3-1 (or the pseudogene TRBV3-2) combines with J gene TRBJ1-2, with 12 bases matching TRBD1. CDR3 size: 15 residues. V gave up 4 bases and J gave up 8 bases; unmatched junction bases: 8. Germline assignment: CDR1 LGHDT and CDR2 YNNKEL (reference sequence). This chain's CDR3 is CASSRPGQGAQGYTF. The CDR3 DNA reads TGTGCCAGCAGCCGCCCGGGACAGGGGGCGCAAGGCTACACCTTC.

The genes are TRBV6-5 and TRBJ1-1; D is perhaps TRBD1 (6 bases). V lost 8 bases, J lost 4 bases, and 14 bases lay in between. Germline V CDR1 and CDR2: MNHEY, SVGAGI. The CDR3 is 13 residues long. This chain's CDR3 is CASSRGLGTEAFF. Here the CDR3 DNA reads TGTGCCAGCTCGAGGGGGTTGGGCACTGAAGCTTTCTTT.

A single count supports this clone. The rearrangement links TRBV11-2 to TRBJ2-7, with 10 positions matching TRBD2. Trimming removed 5 bases from V and 4 bases from J; junction bases left unmatched: 11. The CDR3 runs to 16 residues. The V gene's germline CDR1 is SGHAT and CDR2 FQNNGV. CDR3 region: CASSPSSSGSRYEQYF. CDR3 DNA: TGTGCCAGCAGCCCTTCTTCTAGCGGGAGTCGGTACGAGCAGTACTTC.

This chain joins TRBV28 and TRBJ1-1; a possible D gene is TRBD1 (5 bases). The CDR3 is made up of 17 amino acids. Germline V gene lookup returns CDR1 MDHEN and CDR2 SYDVKM. V was cut by 1 base and J by 8 bases, with 23 bases left in between. CDR3 DNA: TGTGCCAGCAGTTTATCGGGAGGGGCCGGCCGACGATACGAAGCTTTCTTT. Its protein product is CASSLSGGAGRRYEAFF.

J is TRBJ1-4 and V is TRBV11-2; D is perhaps TRBD1 (6 bases). The CDR3 covers 19 residues. V lost 3 bases and J lost 0, with 20 bases in between. Looked up from germline, CDR1 is SGHAT and CDR2 is FQNNGV. The chain's CDR3 is CASSFRGAGAFTTNEKLFF. In DNA form, the CDR3 reads TGTGCCAGCAGCTTCCGGGGGGCAGGGGCCTTTACAACTAATGAAAAACTGTTTTTT.

This clone has just a few counts. The gene calls are TRBV18 and TRBJ1-2; a possible D gene is TRBD1 (6 bases). Trimming removed 6 bases from V and 0 bases from J, with 14 bases in between. In germline, CDR1 is KGHSH, CDR2 LQKENI. This CDR3 contains 15 residues. Here the CDR3 DNA reads TGTGCCAGCTCGCGCCCCGGGGGCGCTAACTATGGCTACACCTTC. Its translation: CASSRPGGANYGYTF. Variable domain in full (rest from reference TRBV18 and TRBJ1-2): NAGVMQNPRHLVRRRGQEARLRCSPMKGHSHVYWYRQLPEEGLKFMVYLQKENIIDESGMPKERFSAEFPKEGPSILRIQQVVRGDSAAYFCASSRPGGANYGYTFGSGTRLTVV.

The V and J genes are TRBV25-1 and TRBJ2-2; possible D gene TRBD1, 5 bases. The CDR3 covers 14 residues. Germline V CDR1 and CDR2: MGHDK, SYGVNS. V was trimmed by 4 bases and J by 6 bases, leaving 12 bases between them. In DNA form, the CDR3 reads TGTGCCAGCAGTGTAGGGGAATTAGCCGGGGAGCTGTTTTTT. Translating it yields CASSVGELAGELFF. Filled out from reference TRBV25-1 and TRBJ2-2, the complete variable domain reads EADIYQTPRYLVIGTGKKITLECSQTMGHDKMYWYQQDPGMELHLIHYSYGVNSTEKGDLSSESTVSRIRTEHFPLTLESARPSHTSQYLCASSVGELAGELFFGEGSRLTVL.

This clone was seen a single time. This chain links TRBV19 with TRBJ1-6; no clear D. This CDR3 region has 12 residues. Germline CDR1 LNHDA, CDR2 SQIVND (reference sequence). The V end was cut by 4 bases, the J end by 7 bases, with 5 bases between. The CDR3 here is CASSTSNSPLHF. The CDR3 DNA is TGTGCCAGTAGTACCTCCAATTCACCCCTCCACTTT.

The rearrangement joins TRBV19 to TRBJ1-5, with 7 bases fitting TRBD1. Germline assignment: CDR1 LNHDA and CDR2 SQIVND (reference sequence). V lost 8 bases, J lost 4 bases, and 5 bases stayed unmatched. The CDR3 has 13 residues. DNA of the CDR3: TGTGCCAGTTTCGGACAGGATAATCAGCCCCAGCATTTT. Amino acid sequence: CASFGQDNQPQHF.

Written as DNA, the CDR3 is TGCGCCAGCAGTCAGGGACTAGCGGGCCTCGCAGATACGCAGTATTTT. Amino acids: CASSQGLAGLADTQYF. The chain joins TRBV4-1 to TRBJ2-3; 12 nucleotides align to TRBD2. V gave up 6 bases and J gave up 4 bases; unmatched junction bases: 8. The CDR3 sequence is 16 residues long. Germline CDR1 MGHRA, CDR2 YSYEKL.

The chain couples TRBV24-1 to TRBJ2-1, with TRBD2 as a possible D gene (5 bases). This CDR3 comprises 15 residues. V lost 5 bases, J lost 5 bases, and 15 bases lay in between. CDR1 and CDR2 from the germline V gene are KGHDR and SFDVKD. The CDR3 DNA follows: TGTGCCACCAGTGGAAGCCGGGAAATCGACAATGAGCAGTTCTTC. Its translation is CATSGSREIDNEQFF.